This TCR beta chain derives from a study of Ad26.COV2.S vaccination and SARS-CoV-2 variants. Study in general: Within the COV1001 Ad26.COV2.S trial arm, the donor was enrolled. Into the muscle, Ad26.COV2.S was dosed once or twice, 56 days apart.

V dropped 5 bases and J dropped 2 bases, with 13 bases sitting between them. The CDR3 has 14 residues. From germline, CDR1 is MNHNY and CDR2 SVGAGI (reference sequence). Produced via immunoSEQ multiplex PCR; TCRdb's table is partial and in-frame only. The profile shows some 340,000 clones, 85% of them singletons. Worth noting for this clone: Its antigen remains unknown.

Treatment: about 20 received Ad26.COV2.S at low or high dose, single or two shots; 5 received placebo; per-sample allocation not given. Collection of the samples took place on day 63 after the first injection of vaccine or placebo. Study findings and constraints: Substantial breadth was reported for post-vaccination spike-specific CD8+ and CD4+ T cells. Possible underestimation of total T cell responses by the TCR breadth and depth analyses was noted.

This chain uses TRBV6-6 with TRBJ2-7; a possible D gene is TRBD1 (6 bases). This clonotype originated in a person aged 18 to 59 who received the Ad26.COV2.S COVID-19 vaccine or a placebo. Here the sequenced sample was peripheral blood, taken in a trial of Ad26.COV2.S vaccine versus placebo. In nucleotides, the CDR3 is TGTGCCAGCAGTATCACCGACAGGCCCTACGAGCAGTACTTC. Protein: CASSITDRPYEQYF.